The source of this TCR beta chain is a study of blood T cells in healthy people across ages. Every donor contributed about 10 milliliters of peripheral blood by blood draw. The length of the CDR3 is 14 residues. Looked up from germline, CDR1 is SNHLY and CDR2 is FYNNEI. The second PCR ran about 6 to 12 cycles with a sample-barcoded 5' primer and J-beta primers. TCRdb called the 5' RACE reads again in MiXCR, with one record for every CDR3 protein. This sample has hundreds of thousands of distinct CDR3 sequences, with roughly 45% found just once. Whole-study results and caveats: Unsorted PBMCs prevented conclusive naive versus antigen-experienced comparison. Donors of long life had a larger count of naive CD4+ cells and greater diversity than aged donors.

Note on this clonotype: No antigen is known for it.

The chain couples TRBV2 to TRBJ2-7; D is undetermined. The assigned J gene may be wrong: the sequence end matches TRBJ2-5 better. This TCR derives from an older woman in good health. Sequenced sample: blood. DNA for the CDR3: TGTGCCAGCAGTGAACAAAGGGAATCGCAGACCCAGTACTTC. Its translation: CASSEQRESQTQYF.